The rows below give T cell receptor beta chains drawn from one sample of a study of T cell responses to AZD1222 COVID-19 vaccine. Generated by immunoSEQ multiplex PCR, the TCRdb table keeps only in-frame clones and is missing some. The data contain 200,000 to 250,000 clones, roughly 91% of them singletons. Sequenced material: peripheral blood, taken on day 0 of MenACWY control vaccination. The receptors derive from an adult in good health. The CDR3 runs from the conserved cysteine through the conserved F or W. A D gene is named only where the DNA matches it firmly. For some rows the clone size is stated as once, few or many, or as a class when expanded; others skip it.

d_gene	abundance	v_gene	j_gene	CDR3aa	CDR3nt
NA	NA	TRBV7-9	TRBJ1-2	CASSPGPRMDGYTF	TGTGCCAGCAGTCCCGGGCCAAGGATGGATGGCTACACCTTC
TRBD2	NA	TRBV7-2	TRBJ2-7	CASSSTSGPYEQYF	TGTGCCAGCAGCTCGACTAGCGGACCCTACGAGCAGTACTTC
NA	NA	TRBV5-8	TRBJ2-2	CASSGTDFPNTGELFF	TGTGCCAGCAGCGGAACGGACTTTCCGAACACCGGGGAGCTGTTTTTT
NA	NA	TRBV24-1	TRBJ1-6	CATSDGGYNSPLHF	TGTGCCACCAGTGATGGGGGATATAATTCACCCCTCCACTTT
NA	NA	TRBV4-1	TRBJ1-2	CASSQDRGVPVDGYTF	TGCGCCAGCAGCCAAGACCGCGGGGTCCCAGTGGATGGCTACACCTTC
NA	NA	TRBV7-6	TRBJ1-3	CASSSVTDYGNTIYF	TGTGCCAGCAGCTCGGTAACAGATTATGGAAACACCATATATTTT
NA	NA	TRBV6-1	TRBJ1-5	CASSEATGYQPQHF	TGTGCCAGCAGTGAAGCGACGGGATATCAGCCCCAGCATTTT
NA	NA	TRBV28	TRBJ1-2	CASSWTIDGYTF	TGTGCCAGCAGTTGGACCATCGATGGCTACACCTTC
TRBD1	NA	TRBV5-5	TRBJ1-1	CASSVGQGLLNTEAFF	TGTGCCAGCAGCGTAGGACAGGGCCTTTTGAACACTGAAGCTTTCTTT
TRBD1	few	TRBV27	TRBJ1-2	CASSLGQGGYGYTF	TGTGCCAGCAGTTTGGGACAGGGCGGCTATGGCTACACCTTC
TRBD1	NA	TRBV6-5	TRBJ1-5	CASSQTGNSNQPQHF	TGTGCCAGCAGTCAGACAGGGAATAGCAATCAGCCCCAGCATTTT
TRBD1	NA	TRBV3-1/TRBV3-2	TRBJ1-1	CASSLRLQGPSPEAFF	TGTGCCAGCAGCCTTAGACTACAGGGGCCCAGTCCTGAAGCTTTCTTT
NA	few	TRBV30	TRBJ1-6	CAWSSGVWSYNSPLHF	TGTGCCTGGAGCTCAGGGGTTTGGTCCTATAATTCACCCCTCCACTTT
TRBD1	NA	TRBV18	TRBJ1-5	CASSPSGTDQPQHF	TGTGCCAGCTCACCATCCGGGACAGATCAGCCCCAGCATTTT
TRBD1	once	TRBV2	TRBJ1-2	CASTGQGNYGYTF	TGTGCCAGTACTGGACAGGGTAACTATGGCTACACCTTC
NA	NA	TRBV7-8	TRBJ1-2	CASSLGGGEGYTF	TGTGCCAGCAGCTTAGGAGGGGGGGAAGGCTACACCTTC
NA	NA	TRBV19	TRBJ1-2	CASRQDFYGYTF	TGTGCCAGTAGACAAGACTTCTATGGCTACACCTTC
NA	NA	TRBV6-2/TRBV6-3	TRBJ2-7	CASSYPGTLAYEQYF	TGTGCCAGCAGTTACCCCGGGACCCTAGCCTACGAGCAGTACTTC
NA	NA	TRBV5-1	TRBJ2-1	CASSPEGRYSYNEQFF	TGCGCCAGCAGCCCGGAAGGACGGTACTCCTACAATGAGCAGTTCTTC
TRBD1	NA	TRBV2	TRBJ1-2	CASSGTGGGTSGYTF	TGTGCCAGCAGTGGGACAGGGGGCGGAACGAGTGGCTACACCTTC
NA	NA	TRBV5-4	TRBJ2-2	CASSLGTTNTGELFF	TGTGCCAGCAGCTTGGGGACTACGAACACCGGGGAGCTGTTTTTT
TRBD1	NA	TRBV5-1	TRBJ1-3	CASSSQGVEDTIYF	TGCGCCAGCAGTTCGCAGGGGGTTGAAGACACCATATATTTT
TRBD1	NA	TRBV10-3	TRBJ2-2	CAISRDSPSTGELFF	TGTGCCATCAGTCGGGACAGCCCATCCACCGGGGAGCTGTTTTTT
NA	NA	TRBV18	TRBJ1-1	CASSPLRDTEAFF	TGTGCCAGCTCACCGCTCCGGGACACTGAAGCTTTCTTT
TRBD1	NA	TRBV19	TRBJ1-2	CASSLTDRGPYGYTF	TGTGCCAGTAGTCTGACGGACAGGGGGCCGTATGGCTACACCTTC
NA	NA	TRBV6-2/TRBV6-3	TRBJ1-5	CASSREGREPQHF	TGTGCCAGCAGTAGGGAAGGGAGGGAGCCCCAGCATTTT
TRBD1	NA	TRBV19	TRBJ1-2	CASSKDRALNYGYTF	TGTGCCAGTAGTAAAGACAGGGCTCTTAACTATGGCTACACCTTC
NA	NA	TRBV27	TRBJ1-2	CASSFLGWGDYGYTF	TGTGCCAGCAGTTTTCTCGGGTGGGGGGACTATGGCTACACCTTC
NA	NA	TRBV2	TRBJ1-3	CASSEAPPTSGNTIYF	TGTGCCAGCAGTGAAGCGCCGCCTACCTCTGGAAACACCATATATTTT
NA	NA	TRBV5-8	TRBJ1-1	CASSLAGGGTEAFF	TGTGCCAGCAGCTTGGCCGGAGGGGGCACTGAAGCTTTCTTT
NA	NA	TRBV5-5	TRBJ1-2	CASSPGTAFGYTF	TGTGCCAGCAGCCCTGGAACGGCCTTTGGCTACACCTTC
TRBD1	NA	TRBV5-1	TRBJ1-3	CASSLGQGNTIYF	TGCGCCAGCAGCTTGGGACAGGGGAACACCATATATTTT
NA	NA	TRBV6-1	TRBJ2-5	CASSEIRHGETQYF	TGTGCCAGCAGTGAAATTCGACACGGGGAGACCCAGTACTTC
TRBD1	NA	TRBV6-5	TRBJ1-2	CASKQQGAYNYGYTF	TGTGCCAGCAAACAACAGGGGGCTTATAACTATGGCTACACCTTC
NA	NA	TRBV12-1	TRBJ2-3	CASSFRIVAGGPRRTDTQYF	TGTGCCAGCAGCTTTAGAATCGTAGCGGGGGGGCCAAGGAGGACAGATACGCAGTATTTT
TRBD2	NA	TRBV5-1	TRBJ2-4	CASSPTAGGPSNIQYF	TGCGCCAGCAGCCCTACGGCGGGGGGGCCTTCGAACATTCAGTACTTC
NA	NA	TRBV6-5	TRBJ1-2	CASSYSRLAIDYGYTF	TGTGCCAGCAGTTACTCACGGCTCGCGATTGACTATGGCTACACCTTC
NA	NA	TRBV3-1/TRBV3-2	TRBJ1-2	CASSPSPAQASYGYTF	TGTGCCAGCAGCCCTAGCCCGGCGCAGGCCTCCTATGGCTACACCTTC
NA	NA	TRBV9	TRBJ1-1	CASSVRSLNTEAFF	TGTGCCAGCAGCGTACGCAGCCTGAACACTGAAGCTTTCTTT
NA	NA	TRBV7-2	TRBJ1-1	CASSLGGGNTEAFF	TGTGCCAGCAGCTTAGGGGGGGGGAACACTGAAGCTTTCTTT